This TCR beta chain was captured by sequencing in a study of control samples from healthy donors and cancer patients. Some clones are missing from TCRdb's copy, which holds only in-frame ones; the method was immunoSEQ multiplex PCR. The table lists 120,000 to 150,000 clones, roughly 92% of them singletons. The CDR3 loop spans 16 amino acids. CDR1 is ENHRY, CDR2 SYGVKD, per germline. Between the trimmed V and J ends, which lost 0 bases and 3 bases, there was a span of 11 bases. This clonotype was sampled from a man aged 25-45 years in good health. V is TRBV10-3 and J is TRBJ2-2; D gene ambiguous. Sample: blood. CDR3 coding DNA: TGTGCCATCAGTGAGTCGAAGAGCCTTTACACCGGGGAGCTGTTTTTT. Translating it yields CAISESKSLYTGELFF.